The clone carrying this T cell receptor (beta chain) turned up a few times. The data belong to a study of blood T cell repertoires in COVID-19. Study context: Both acute and convalescent COVID-19 samples were obtained from the United States, Italy and Spain.

Using immunoSEQ multiplex PCR, the repertoire was profiled, and TCRdb retains in-frame clones only, with some absent. The data show 200,000 to 250,000 clones, 75% to 90% seen once. The V gene end was trimmed by 0 bases and the J gene end by 2 bases; junction bases not matched to a gene: 4. This CDR3 spans 16 amino acids. Germline V gene sequence: CDR1 SGHRS, CDR2 YFSETQ. Participants had their cohort set by participant-reported clinical history. Material for sequencing was PBMCs or T cells enriched from blood (not recorded which). The TCR was taken from a woman under 30 in a cohort exposed to, infected with or recovered from COVID-19 (not recorded which). This rearrangement joins TRBV5-1 to TRBJ2-5, with 10 bases lining up with TRBD1. CDR3 bases: TGCGCCAGCAGCTTGGGGACAGGGGGTTTTCAAGAGACCCAGTACTTC. It codes for CASSLGTGGFQETQYF.